The 5 T cell receptor beta chains presented below share a single source sample, sequenced in a study of blood T cell repertoires in COVID-19. Some clones are missing from TCRdb's copy, which holds only in-frame ones; the method was immunoSEQ multiplex PCR. Of 160,000 or so clones in the sample, roughly nine tenths are singletons; the top ten hold about 18%. Sequenced sample: peripheral blood. These receptors all come from a man aged 55 to 70 with active or convalescent COVID-19.

The CDR3: CAISELGTGGFGYTF. Here the CDR3 DNA reads TGTGCCATCAGTGAGTTAGGGACAGGGGGCTTTGGCTACACCTTC. This chain connects TRBV10-3 to TRBJ1-2; 12 bases match TRBD1. J gave up 7 bases and V 1 base, and 4 bases lay outside the gene matches. The CDR3 covers 15 residues. Germline V gene lookup returns CDR1 ENHRY and CDR2 SYGVKD.

The chain recombines TRBV6-5 with TRBJ2-3, with TRBD2 matching 7 bases. Unmatched junction bases numbered 5, after V lost 2 bases and J lost 3 bases. The CDR3 has 15 residues. The germline gives CDR1 MNHEY, CDR2 SVGAGI. CDR3 region: CASSYGRAGTDTQYF. CDR3 nucleotide sequence: TGTGCCAGCAGTTACGGGAGGGCCGGTACAGATACGCAGTATTTT.

V and J are TRBV5-1 and TRBJ1-1; maybe TRBD1 (5 bases). This CDR3 spans 14 amino acids. The ends were cut back, 2 bases at V and 0 bases at J, with 8 bases in the middle. Germline V gene lookup returns CDR1 SGHRS and CDR2 YFSETQ. As DNA, the CDR3 is TGCGCCAGCAGCTTACAGGTCATGAACACTGAAGCTTTCTTT. It translates to CASSLQVMNTEAFF.

The chain joins TRBV11-2 to TRBJ2-4; maybe TRBD1 (6 bases). The CDR3 is 15 residues long. Trimming shortened V by 2 bases and J by 3 bases, and 11 bases separated the two germline ends. Germline CDR1 reads SGHAT; CDR2 reads FQNNGV. The CDR3 sequence is CASSLRRGYKNIQYF. The CDR3 region has the DNA TGTGCCAGCAGCTTACGCAGGGGCTACAAAAACATTCAGTACTTC.

The chain is built from TRBV5-1 and TRBJ1-2; D might be TRBD1 (5 bases). Germline CDR1 reads SGHRS; CDR2 reads YFSETQ. The V gene lost 3 bases and the J gene lost 4 bases, with 7 bases spanning the gap. The CDR3 is made up of 12 amino acids. CDR3 sequence: CASSSTGYGYTF. DNA for the CDR3: TGCGCCAGCAGCTCAACAGGCTATGGCTACACCTTC.